Listed below are T cell receptor beta chains from one sample, sequenced in a study of T cell repertoires in cytomegalovirus infection. The antigens these receptors bind are not known. TCRdb itself ran the reads through MiXCR, one entry per CDR3 protein. The table lists about a million distinct CDR3 sequences, about a third of them singletons. Material: cultured CD8+ T cells from PBMCs, obtained from culture after CMV antigen stimulation. These TCRs come from a human donor in good health (CMV status not recorded). Some clones in this sample may be carry-over from other donors' samples. The CDR3 runs from the conserved cysteine through the conserved F or W. D genes are given only for firm matches. For some rows the clone size is stated as once, few or many, or as a class when expanded; others skip it.

>many|TRBD2|TRBV7-8|TRBJ2-5
CASSLGGGKLETQYF
TGTGCCAGCAGCTTAGGCGGGGGTAAACTAGAGACCCAGTACTTC
>once|.|TRBV5-5|TRBJ2-7
CASSSPTGPNEQYF
TGTGCCAGCAGCTCCCCGACAGGTCCCAACGAGCAGTACTTC
>few|.|TRBV4-1|TRBJ1-2
CASRLGQDPANYGYTF
TGCGCCAGCAGACTCGGCCAGGACCCAGCTAACTATGGCTACACCTTC
>many|.|TRBV7-9|TRBJ2-5
CASTKGLAGQETQYF
TGTGCCAGCACCAAGGGACTGGCGGGACAAGAGACCCAGTACTTC
>.|.|TRBV5-5|TRBJ1-2
CASSLLSVNYGYTF
TGTGCCAGCAGCTTGCTGAGCGTTAACTATGGCTACACCTTC
>.|.|TRBV14|TRBJ2-5
CASSQGGSGETQYF
TGTGCCAGCAGCCAAGGAGGGTCAGGAGAGACCCAGTACTTC
>.|TRBD2|TRBV27|TRBJ2-1
CASSLLGEGGNEQFF
TGTGCCAGCAGTTTGCTCGGGGAGGGAGGGAATGAGCAGTTCTTC
>few|.|TRBV4-3|TRBJ2-1
CASSQRGALNSYNEQFF
TGCGCCAGCAGCCAACGGGGGGCCTTAAACTCCTACAATGAGCAGTTCTTC
>.|.|TRBV15|TRBJ1-5
CATSRDWGLSQPQHF
TGTGCCACCAGCAGAGATTGGGGGTTGAGTCAGCCCCAGCATTTT
>.|.|TRBV2|TRBJ1-6
CASRGPALHF
TGTGCCAGCAGGGGACCTGCCCTCCACTTT
>.|.|TRBV12-3/TRBV12-4|TRBJ1-5
CASSLRGKYQPQQF
TGTGCCAGCAGTTTACGGGGGAAATATCAGCCCCAGCAGTTT
>.|.|TRBV12-3/TRBV12-4|TRBJ2-5
CASSLRKTQYF
TGTGCCAGCAGTTTACGGAAGACCCAGTACTTC
>.|TRBD1|TRBV6-5|TRBJ1-1
CASSYSTGGADTEAFF
TGTGCCAGCAGTTACTCAACAGGGGGCGCGGACACTGAAGCTTTCTTT
>few|TRBD1|TRBV10-3|TRBJ1-1
CAISEGQGPIRGMNTEAFF
TGTGCCATCAGTGAGGGACAGGGGCCAATCCGAGGCATGAACACTGAAGCTTTCTTT
>once|TRBD2|TRBV6-6|TRBJ2-7
CASSRTSGGNSYEQYF
TGTGCCAGCAGTCGGACTAGCGGGGGGAATTCCTACGAGCAGTACTTC
>few|.|TRBV6-1|TRBJ1-6
CAPPKGAGSPLHF
TGTGCCCCCCCGAAAGGGGCAGGGTCACCCCTCCACTTT